The 30 T cell receptor beta chains reported below all come from one sample, sequenced in a study of blood T cell repertoires in COVID-19. Assay: immunoSEQ multiplex PCR; the TCRdb copy retains only in-frame clones and omits some. The sample includes 220,000 or so clones, 85% to 90% seen only once; the top ten take around 15%. Sequenced: PBMCs or T cells enriched from blood (not recorded which). The source is a man in his thirties or forties who had been exposed to COVID-19.

J is TRBJ2-7 and V is TRBV30; 10 positions match TRBD2. The V gene end was trimmed by 3 bases and the J gene end by 5 bases; junction bases not matched to a gene: 4. The CDR3 has 13 residues. Germline values: CDR1 GTSNPN, CDR2 SVGIG (reference sequence). The CDR3 nucleotides are TGTGCCTGGAGCCAGCGGGGGGGAAACGAGCAGTACTTC. Translating it yields CAWSQRGGNEQYF.

The sample holds one count of this clone. The rearrangement joins TRBV11-3 to TRBJ2-7, with a weak D call TRBD2 (5 bases). This CDR3 spans 18 amino acids. Germline lookup yields CDR1 SGHNT and CDR2 YENEEA. Trimming stripped 4 bases from V and 6 bases from J, with 28 bases between. DNA of the CDR3: TGTGCCAGCAGCTCAGGATTAGGCGGTCGGCTTACTCGGGGCGAGCAGTACTTC. Translation gives CASSSGLGGRLTRGEQYF.

The V call is TRBV6-5, the J call TRBJ2-5; TRBD2 matches at 14 bases. The CDR3 is 16 amino acids. Trimming removed 3 bases from V and 3 bases from J; junction bases left unmatched: 3. In germline, CDR1 is MNHEY, CDR2 SVGAGI. The CDR3 loop is CASSYPGLAGEETQYF. The CDR3 region has the DNA TGTGCCAGCAGTTATCCGGGACTAGCGGGGGAAGAGACCCAGTACTTC.

J is TRBJ2-7 and V is TRBV4-3; 7 nucleotides line up with TRBD1. The CDR3 extends over 15 amino acids. Germline V CDR1 and CDR2: LGHNA, YSLEER. V shed 1 base and J 3 bases; nucleotides not matched to a gene: 6. CDR3 protein: CASSQVLDRSYEQYF. DNA of the CDR3: TGCGCCAGCAGCCAAGTGCTGGACAGGAGCTACGAGCAGTACTTC.

J is TRBJ2-3 and V is TRBV5-1; 7 bases map to TRBD1. The germline V gene encodes CDR1 SGHRS and CDR2 YFSETQ. The J segment lost 6 bases and the V segment lost 5 bases, leaving 6 bases of the junction unmatched. This CDR3 spans 13 amino acids. The CDR3 region is CASSQKTGDTQYF. DNA for the CDR3: TGCGCCAGCAGTCAAAAGACAGGGGATACGCAGTATTTT.

This clone was seen only a few times. The chain uses TRBV30 and TRBJ1-1, with TRBD1 matching over 8 bases. Looked up from germline, CDR1 is GTSNPN and CDR2 is SVGIG (reference sequence). V dropped 5 bases and J dropped 11; count of bases not matched to a gene: 10. The CDR3 has 12 amino acids. DNA for the CDR3: TGTGCCTGGGCGGTCAGGGGGCAGGGGGCTTTCTTT. It translates to CAWAVRGQGAFF. Supplemented by reference TRBV30 and TRBJ1-1, the full variable domain reads SQTIHQWPATLVQPVGSPLSLECTVEGTSNPNLYWYRQAAGRGLQLLFYSVGIGQISSEVPQNLSASRPQDRQFILSSKKLLLSDSGFYLCAWAVRGQGAFFGQGTRLTVV.

This clone was observed many times. This sequence joins TRBV29-1 and TRBJ2-2; 7 nucleotides align to TRBD1. Losses at the gene ends were 8 bases for V and 5 bases for J; bases not matched to a gene: 8. CDR3 length: 13 residues. Per the germline V gene, CDR1 is SQVTM and CDR2 is ANQGSEA. The CDR3 bases are TGCAGCTTCTCCCAGGGGGTGACCGGGGAGCTGTTTTTT. Translated, it gives CSFSQGVTGELFF.

The chain links TRBV19 to TRBJ1-1; the D gene is possibly TRBD1 (6 bases). The CDR3 is 14 amino acids. Germline V gene sequence: CDR1 LNHDA, CDR2 SQIVND (reference sequence). V was cut by 5 bases and J by 3 bases, with 13 bases left in between. The CDR3 loop reads CASSSRRGDTEAFF. The CDR3 DNA reads as TGTGCCAGTAGTTCCCGCAGGGGAGACACTGAAGCTTTCTTT.

CDR3 DNA: TGCAGTGCTAGTTCCGGGACAGGGGTTCTAGATACGCAGTATTTT. Translating gives CSASSGTGVLDTQYF. V usage is TRBV20-1 and J usage is TRBJ2-3; TRBD1 aligns across 10 bases. This CDR3 region has 15 residues. Per the germline V gene, CDR1 is DFQATT and CDR2 is SNEGSKA (reference sequence). The junction had 8 bases not matched to a gene; V was cut back by 3 bases and J by 5 bases.

V and J are TRBV9 and TRBJ2-7, with 7 positions matching TRBD1. The junction had 7 bases not matched to a gene; V was cut back by 0 bases and J by 4 bases. The germline gives CDR1 SGDLS, CDR2 YYNGEE. There are 15 residues in the CDR3. As DNA, the CDR3 is TGTGCCAGCAGCGTAGGGTCAGGGGGAGAGTACGAGCAGTACTTC. Protein: CASSVGSGGEYEQYF.

The chain employs TRBV4-1 and TRBJ2-5; D perhaps matches TRBD2 (6 bases). The CDR3 is 14 amino acids. Trimming removed 3 bases at V and 3 bases at J, with 11 bases between. Germline loops: CDR1 MGHRA, CDR2 YSYEKL. The CDR3 sequence is CASSQEGREETQYF. The CDR3 DNA sequence: TGCGCCAGCAGCCAGGAGGGTAGGGAAGAGACCCAGTACTTC.

The chain links TRBV2 to TRBJ2-3; 8 bases are shared with TRBD2. J lost 4 bases, V lost 7 bases, and 7 bases had no gene match. The CDR3 has 14 amino acids. Germline V gene data show CDR1 as SNHLY and CDR2 as FYNNEI. The CDR3 loop reads CASNNGGAADTQYF. Here the CDR3 DNA reads TGTGCCAGCAACAACGGGGGGGCGGCAGATACGCAGTATTTT.

The V and J genes are TRBV21-1 and TRBJ1-4. TRBV21-1 is noted as a pseudogene. CDR3 length equals 14 residues. In DNA, the CDR3 is TGTGCCAGCAGCGCACCTCTAAGGGGGGGCCCTACGTTTTTT. It is translated as CASSAPLRGGPTFF.

The CDR3 DNA reads TGTGCCAGCAGCCAGGGACAGGCGGGCGCCGATACGCAGTATTTT. Translated: CASSQGQAGADTQYF. The chain uses TRBV5-6 and TRBJ2-3, with TRBD1 matching over 8 bases. Losses at the gene ends were 4 bases for V and 6 bases for J; bases not matched to a gene: 10. Germline CDR1 is SGHDT and CDR2 is YYEEEE. The CDR3 contains 15 residues. The full variable domain, with the rest looked up from reference TRBV5-6 and TRBJ2-3, is DAGVTQSPTHLIKTRGQQVTLRCSPKSGHDTVSWYQQALGQGPQFIFQYYEEEERQRGNFPDRFSGHQFPNYSSELNVNALLLGDSALYLCASSQGQAGADTQYFGPGTRLTVL.

This clone has ten or more counts. J is TRBJ2-1 and V is TRBV6-1, with a weak D call TRBD2 (6 bases). In germline, CDR1 is MNHNS, CDR2 SASEGT. The CDR3 sequence is 17 residues long. V was cut by 2 bases and J by 8 bases, with 22 bases left in between. CDR3 nucleotides: TGTGCCAGCAGTGAATCCTGGGAGCGGGCGGAAAGGGATGAGCAGTTCTTC. This encodes CASSESWERAERDEQFF.

The genes are TRBV19 and TRBJ1-5, with no clear D. This CDR3 spans 15 amino acids. The germline V gene encodes CDR1 LNHDA and CDR2 SQIVND (reference sequence). Trimming left V 11 bases short and J 0 bases short, with 17 bases between. CDR3 sequence reads: CAVGRTGNSNQPQHF. CDR3 nucleotides: TGTGCCGTCGGACGGACGGGGAATAGCAATCAGCCCCAGCATTTT.

This chain connects TRBV6-5 to TRBJ2-1; 9 bases line up with TRBD2. The junction had 9 bases not matched to a gene; V was cut back by 5 bases and J by 7 bases. Germline lookup yields CDR1 MNHEY and CDR2 SVGAGI. The CDR3 has 15 residues. CDR3: CASSPLRGGRNEQFF. CDR3 in DNA: TGTGCCAGCAGTCCACTGCGGGGGGGCAGGAATGAGCAGTTCTTC.

The rearrangement links TRBV6-1 to TRBJ1-2, with D possibly being TRBD1 (6 bases). There are 14 residues in the CDR3. Trimming removed 3 bases from V and 2 bases from J, with 10 bases in between. Germline CDR1 and CDR2: MNHNS and SASEGT. CDR3 sequence (DNA): TGTGCCAGCAGTGAGCAGACAGGAAACTATGGCTACACCTTC. This encodes CASSEQTGNYGYTF.

The gene calls are TRBV5-1 and TRBJ1-1, with a weak D call TRBD1 (5 bases). CDR3 length: 15 amino acids. Germline V gene data show CDR1 as SGHRS and CDR2 as YFSETQ. Trimming took 3 bases from V and 4 from J, leaving 16 bases between them. DNA of the CDR3: TGCGCCAGCAGCTCCTCCGAGGGGAGGATCACTGAAGCTTTCTTT. Translating gives CASSSSEGRITEAFF.

The gene calls are TRBV9 and TRBJ2-2; 10 nucleotides line up with TRBD2. The CDR3 sequence is 16 residues long. Germline loops: CDR1 SGDLS, CDR2 YYNGEE. V gave up 3 bases and J gave up 4 bases; unmatched junction bases: 6. For the CDR3, the DNA is TGTGCCAGCAGCGGGTCTAGCGGGGGAACCACCGGGGAGCTGTTTTTT. This encodes CASSGSSGGTTGELFF.

The chain couples TRBV12-5 to TRBJ2-3; TRBD2 matches 8 bases. Germline V gene sequence: CDR1 LGHNT, CDR2 FRNRAP. The CDR3 has 17 amino acids. The junction had 9 bases not matched to a gene; V was cut back by 0 bases and J by 4 bases. CDR3 coding DNA: TGTGCTAGTGGTTTGGTACCAGCGGGGGCAGAGGCAGATACGCAGTATTTT. This sequence encodes CASGLVPAGAEADTQYF.

The chain is built from TRBV9 and TRBJ2-2; D possibly corresponds to TRBD2 (5 bases). The CDR3 contains 15 residues. CDR1 and CDR2 from the germline V gene are SGDLS and YYNGEE. V lost 2 bases, J lost 0 bases, and 8 bases lay in between. The CDR3 region is CASSVQRTNTGELFF. The CDR3 DNA reads as TGTGCCAGCAGCGTTCAGCGGACGAACACCGGGGAGCTGTTTTTT.

This clone was picked up a small number of times. The rearrangement links TRBV7-9 to TRBJ2-3; 13 bases match TRBD2. This CDR3 spans 16 amino acids. CDR1 and CDR2 from the germline V gene are SEHNR and FQNEAQ (reference sequence). With V trimmed by 2 bases and J by 10 bases, 9 bases remained unmatched. CDR3 amino acids: CASSLQTSGGFQAQYF. DNA of the CDR3: TGTGCCAGCAGCTTACAGACTAGCGGGGGGTTCCAAGCGCAGTATTTT.

The CDR3 DNA follows: TGTGCCAGCAGTTTAACAGGGATAAACCAGCCCCAGCATTTT. This codes for CASSLTGINQPQHF. The chain links TRBV27 to TRBJ1-5, with D possibly matching TRBD1 (6 bases). The germline gives CDR1 MNHEY, CDR2 SMNVEV (reference sequence). Trimming left V 2 bases short and J 7 bases short, with 12 bases between. CDR3 length: 14 amino acids.

This chain joins TRBV7-3 and TRBJ2-3; 7 bases match TRBD2. The CDR3 covers 15 residues. Germline V gene data show CDR1 as SGHTA and CDR2 as FQGTGA. Trimming removed 5 bases from V and 3 bases from J; junction bases left unmatched: 8. CDR3 region: CASSQAGLETDTQYF. The CDR3 coding sequence is TGTGCCAGCAGCCAAGCGGGACTGGAAACAGATACGCAGTATTTT. The whole variable domain, filled in from reference TRBV7-3 and TRBJ2-3, reads GAGVSQTPSNKVTEKGKYVELRCDPISGHTALYWYRQSLGQGPEFLIYFQGTGAADDSGLPNDRFFAVRPEGSVSTLKIQRTERGDSAVYLCASSQAGLETDTQYFGPGTRLTVL.

V gene TRBV29-1 combines with J gene TRBJ1-2, with D perhaps matching TRBD1 (5 bases). The CDR3 spans 13 residues. The ends were cut back, 0 bases at V and 3 bases at J, with 8 bases in the middle. Germline-derived CDR1 and CDR2 are SQVTM and ANQGSEA. For the CDR3, the DNA is TGCAGCGTTGAAGAGGAACAGGACTATGGCTACACCTTC. Its protein is CSVEEEQDYGYTF.

The rearrangement uses TRBV7-7 and TRBJ1-1; D possibly corresponds to TRBD1 (5 bases). Germline V lookup: CDR1 SSHAT, CDR2 FNYEAQ (reference sequence). The V end was cut by 2 bases, the J end by 0 bases, with 16 bases between. The length of the CDR3 is 17 residues. The CDR3 DNA sequence: TGTGCCAGCAGCTTACCGGCAGGGCAGCCCATGAACACTGAAGCTTTCTTT. This encodes CASSLPAGQPMNTEAFF. Using reference TRBV7-7 and TRBJ1-1 for the parts outside the CDR3, the full variable domain is GAGVSQSPRYKVTKRGQDVTLRCDPISSHATLYWYQQALGQGPEFLTYFNYEAQPDKSGLPSDRFSAERPEGSISTLTIQRTEQRDSAMYRCASSLPAGQPMNTEAFFGQGTRLTVV.

V usage is TRBV21-1 and J usage is TRBJ2-5; the listed D gene, TRBD2, was not tested against the DNA. TRBV21-1 constitutes a pseudogene. The CDR3 sequence is 15 residues long. The CDR3 loop reads CASQGGLAVQETQYF. The CDR3 region has the DNA TGTGCCAGCCAGGGGGGACTAGCGGTACAAGAGACCCAGTACTTC.

DNA for the CDR3: TGCGCCAGCCGGCAAGGAGACGGGCAGCCCCAGCATTTT. Its translation is CASRQGDGQPQHF. The chain combines TRBV5-1 with TRBJ1-5; no firm D call. V was trimmed by 7 bases and J by 7 bases, leaving 15 bases between them. The CDR3 runs to 13 residues. Germline CDR1 and CDR2: SGHRS and YFSETQ.

This chain links TRBV29-1 with TRBJ2-2; 7 positions agree with TRBD1. CDR1 and CDR2 (germline): SQVTM, ANQGSEA. The CDR3 runs 13 residues. Unmatched junction bases numbered 6, after V lost 7 bases and J lost 4 bases. CDR3 DNA sequence: TGCAGCGCCCACAGGGGAACCACCGGGGAGCTGTTTTTT. Protein: CSAHRGTTGELFF.